These 11 T cell receptor beta chains were sequenced from one sample in a study of T cell changes during pregnancy in multiple sclerosis. Method: immunoSEQ multiplex PCR; TCRdb's copy keeps in-frame clones and lacks some. The top ten hold 0.65% to 0.9% of the sample, which has tens of thousands of clones, approximately 94% seen once. The input for sequencing was CD4+ T cells from peripheral blood mononuclear cells, taken in the first trimester of pregnancy. The receptors stem from a female donor with multiple sclerosis, enrolled in a pregnancy study.

This clone showed up just a few times. The J gene is TRBJ1-6, the V gene TRBV18, with 8 bases lining up with TRBD1. This CDR3 spans 16 amino acids. After removal of 2 bases from V and 10 bases from J, the junction contained 10 bases not matched to a gene. The germline V gene has CDR1 KGHSH and CDR2 LQKENI. This CDR3 reads CASSPLPTGDGSPLHF. The CDR3 DNA is TGTGCCAGCTCACCATTACCGACAGGGGACGGCTCACCCCTCCACTTT.

As DNA, the CDR3 is TGTGCCAGCAGCAAAAAGGACAGGCGCTCTGGAAACACCATATATTTT. Translated: CASSKKDRRSGNTIYF. This chain uses TRBV5-6 with TRBJ1-3; 7 positions match TRBD1. This CDR3 comprises 16 residues. The germline V gene has CDR1 SGHDT and CDR2 YYEEEE. The ends lost 4 bases at V and 0 bases at J; junction bases unmatched: 7.

This chain connects TRBV6-5 to TRBJ1-2; a possible D gene is TRBD1 (5 bases). V gave up 9 bases and J gave up 4 bases, with 18 bases separating them. This CDR3 comprises 14 residues. Germline CDR1 is MNHEY and CDR2 is SVGAGI. The CDR3 protein is CASALGVGVYGYTF. Written as DNA, the CDR3 is TGTGCCAGTGCTTTAGGGGTTGGAGTCTATGGCTACACCTTC.

This chain links TRBV27 with TRBJ2-7; D unclear. CDR3 length equals 13 residues. Germline V gives CDR1 MNHEY, CDR2 SMNVEV (reference sequence). V gave up 0 bases and J gave up 3 bases, with 6 bases separating them. CDR3 nucleotide sequence: TGTGCCAGCAGTTTATCGAGAGGCTACGAGCAGTACTTC. It encodes CASSLSRGYEQYF.

The V and J genes are TRBV7-8 and TRBJ2-3, with TRBD1 matching 7 bases. Germline CDR1 and CDR2: SGHVS and FQNEAQ. V dropped 4 bases and J dropped 6; count of bases not matched to a gene: 7. CDR3 length: 14 residues. CDR3: CASSSGQRHDTQYF. In nucleotides, the CDR3 is TGTGCCAGCAGCTCGGGACAGCGACACGATACGCAGTATTTT.

The chain joins TRBV9 to TRBJ2-1; tentatively, D is TRBD2 (6 bases). CDR1 is SGDLS, CDR2 YYNGEE, per germline. The V gene lost 0 bases and the J gene lost 4 bases, with 11 bases spanning the gap. CDR3 length: 15 amino acids. CDR3 sequence (DNA): TGTGCCAGCAGCGTAGCTGGGGCGGGGTACAATGAGCAGTTCTTC. Its protein is CASSVAGAGYNEQFF.

This chain uses TRBV18 with TRBJ2-6; D not resolved. Looked up from germline, CDR1 is KGHSH and CDR2 is LQKENI. This CDR3 has 15 residues. V was pared by 2 bases and J by 0 bases, with 5 bases between. The CDR3 spells CASSPIRSGANVLTF. DNA for the CDR3: TGTGCCAGCTCACCAATCCGCTCTGGGGCCAACGTCCTGACTTTC.

In its sample, this clone was seen once. V and J are TRBV10-1 and TRBJ2-3; D is unresolved. V was trimmed by 7 bases and J by 0 bases, leaving 8 bases between them. Germline CDR1 reads WNHNN; CDR2 reads SYGVQD (reference sequence). The CDR3 has 13 residues. CDR3 nucleotides: TGCGCCAGCACCCGACACAGCACAGATACGCAGTATTTT. Its translation is CASTRHSTDTQYF.

The J gene is TRBJ2-7, the V gene TRBV6-1, with 12 bases aligning to TRBD2. Trimming removed 4 bases from V and 2 bases from J; junction bases left unmatched: 6. In germline, CDR1 is MNHNS, CDR2 SASEGT. The CDR3 runs 16 residues. Here the CDR3 reads CASSAYRTSGAYEQYF. The CDR3 coding sequence is TGTGCCAGCAGTGCTTACCGGACTAGCGGGGCCTACGAGCAGTACTTC.

The chain combines TRBV18 with TRBJ2-1; TRBD2 matches 8 bases. Germline CDR1 and CDR2: KGHSH and LQKENI. There are 16 residues in the CDR3. Trimming at V came to 3 bases and at J to 10 bases, leaving 14 bases not matched to a gene. CDR3 residues: CASSPRAGEPRGEQFF. The CDR3 bases are TGTGCCAGCTCACCGAGAGCGGGGGAGCCCCGAGGAGAGCAGTTCTTC.

The chain joins TRBV29-1 to TRBJ1-2, with TRBD1 identical over 8 bases. Unmatched junction bases numbered 5, after V lost 6 bases and J lost 8 bases. The CDR3 spans 11 residues. Germline values: CDR1 SQVTM, CDR2 ANQGSEA. The DNA for the CDR3 is TGCAGCGTGCGACAGGGGCTCGGCTACACCTTC. Protein product: CSVRQGLGYTF.